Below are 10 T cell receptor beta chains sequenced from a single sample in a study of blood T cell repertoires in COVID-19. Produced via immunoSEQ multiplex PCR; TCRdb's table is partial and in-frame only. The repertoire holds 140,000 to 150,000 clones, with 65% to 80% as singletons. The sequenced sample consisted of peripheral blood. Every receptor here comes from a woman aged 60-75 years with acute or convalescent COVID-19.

The CDR3 sequence is CASSLGFRQGAAGNTIYF. As DNA, the CDR3 is TGCGCCAGCAGCTTGGGCTTTCGGCAGGGGGCTGCTGGAAACACCATATATTTT. This sequence joins TRBV5-1 and TRBJ1-3; 8 nucleotides match TRBD1. Germline values: CDR1 SGHRS, CDR2 YFSETQ. This CDR3 is 18 amino acids long. J lost 2 bases, V lost 0 bases, and 10 bases had no gene match.

CDR3: CASSPLQGSIWETQYF. The CDR3 DNA reads TGTGCCAGCTCACCACTTCAGGGGTCGATATGGGAGACCCAGTACTTC. V gene TRBV18 combines with J gene TRBJ2-5, with TRBD1 as a possible D gene (6 bases). Germline values: CDR1 KGHSH, CDR2 LQKENI. There are 16 residues in the CDR3. Deletions cut 1 base from V and 5 bases from J, with 17 bases between.

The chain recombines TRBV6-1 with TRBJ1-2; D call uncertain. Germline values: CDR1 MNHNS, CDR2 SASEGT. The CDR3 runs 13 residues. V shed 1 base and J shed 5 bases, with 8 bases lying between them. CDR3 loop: CASSEVGSYGYTF. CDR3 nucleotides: TGTGCCAGCAGTGAAGTGGGCAGTTATGGCTACACCTTC.

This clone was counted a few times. The CDR3 is CASRLLGQNTEAFF. The DNA for the CDR3 is TGTGCCAGCAGACTTTTGGGACAGAACACTGAAGCTTTCTTT. This chain uses TRBV28 with TRBJ1-1; D might be TRBD1 (6 bases). Trimming shortened V by 6 bases and J by 1 base, and 12 bases separated the two germline ends. The CDR3 spans 14 residues. Germline values: CDR1 MDHEN, CDR2 SYDVKM.

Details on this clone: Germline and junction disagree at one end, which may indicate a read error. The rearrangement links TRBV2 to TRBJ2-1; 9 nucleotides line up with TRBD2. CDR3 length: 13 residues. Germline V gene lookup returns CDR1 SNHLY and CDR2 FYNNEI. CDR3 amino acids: CASDLAGYSEQFF. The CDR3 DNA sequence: TGTGCCAGCGACCTAGCGGGGTACAGTGAGCAGTTCTTC. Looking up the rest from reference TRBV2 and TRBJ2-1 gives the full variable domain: EPEVTQTPSHQVTQMGQEVILRCVPISNHLYFYWYRQILGQKVEFLVSFYNNEISEKSEIFDDQFSVERPDGSNFTLKIRSTKLEDSAMYFCASDLAGYSEQFFGPGTRLTVL.

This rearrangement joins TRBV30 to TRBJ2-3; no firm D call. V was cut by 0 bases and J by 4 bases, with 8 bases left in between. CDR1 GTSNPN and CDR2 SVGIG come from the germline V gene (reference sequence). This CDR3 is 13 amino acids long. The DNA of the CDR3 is TGTGCCTGGAGTGTCCCCCTCCCAGATACGCAGTATTTT. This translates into CAWSVPLPDTQYF.

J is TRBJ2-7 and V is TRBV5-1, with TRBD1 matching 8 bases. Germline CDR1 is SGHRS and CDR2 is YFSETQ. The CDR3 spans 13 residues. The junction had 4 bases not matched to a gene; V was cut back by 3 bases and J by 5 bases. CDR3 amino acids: CASSWTGSHEQYF. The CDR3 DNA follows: TGCGCCAGCAGCTGGACAGGGTCCCACGAGCAGTACTTC.

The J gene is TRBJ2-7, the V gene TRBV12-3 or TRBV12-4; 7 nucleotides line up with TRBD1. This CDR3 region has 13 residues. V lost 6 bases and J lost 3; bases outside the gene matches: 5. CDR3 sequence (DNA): TGTGCCAGCAGGGACAGGTCCGACTACGAGCAGTACTTC. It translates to CASRDRSDYEQYF.

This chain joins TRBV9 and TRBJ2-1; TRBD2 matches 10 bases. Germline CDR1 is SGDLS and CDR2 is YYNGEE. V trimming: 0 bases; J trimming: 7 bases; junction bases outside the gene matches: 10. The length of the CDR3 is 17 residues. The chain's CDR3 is CASSVDLLAGVRNEQFF. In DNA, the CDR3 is TGTGCCAGCAGCGTAGATCTCCTAGCGGGAGTTAGGAATGAGCAGTTCTTC.

The CDR3 sequence: CASSPSGMALETQYF. DNA of the CDR3: TGTGCCAGTAGTCCCAGCGGAATGGCCCTAGAGACCCAGTACTTC. The chain is built from TRBV19 and TRBJ2-5, with a weak D call TRBD2 (5 bases). This CDR3 comprises 15 residues. Between the trimmed V and J ends, which lost 5 bases and 4 bases, there was a span of 17 bases. Germline assignment: CDR1 LNHDA and CDR2 SQIVND (reference sequence). The whole variable domain, filled in from reference TRBV19 and TRBJ2-5, reads DGGITQSPKYLFRKEGQNVTLSCEQNLNHDAMYWYRQDPGQGLRLIYYSQIVNDFQKGDIAEGYSVSREKKESFPLTVTSAQKNPTAFYLCASSPSGMALETQYFGPGTRLLVL.